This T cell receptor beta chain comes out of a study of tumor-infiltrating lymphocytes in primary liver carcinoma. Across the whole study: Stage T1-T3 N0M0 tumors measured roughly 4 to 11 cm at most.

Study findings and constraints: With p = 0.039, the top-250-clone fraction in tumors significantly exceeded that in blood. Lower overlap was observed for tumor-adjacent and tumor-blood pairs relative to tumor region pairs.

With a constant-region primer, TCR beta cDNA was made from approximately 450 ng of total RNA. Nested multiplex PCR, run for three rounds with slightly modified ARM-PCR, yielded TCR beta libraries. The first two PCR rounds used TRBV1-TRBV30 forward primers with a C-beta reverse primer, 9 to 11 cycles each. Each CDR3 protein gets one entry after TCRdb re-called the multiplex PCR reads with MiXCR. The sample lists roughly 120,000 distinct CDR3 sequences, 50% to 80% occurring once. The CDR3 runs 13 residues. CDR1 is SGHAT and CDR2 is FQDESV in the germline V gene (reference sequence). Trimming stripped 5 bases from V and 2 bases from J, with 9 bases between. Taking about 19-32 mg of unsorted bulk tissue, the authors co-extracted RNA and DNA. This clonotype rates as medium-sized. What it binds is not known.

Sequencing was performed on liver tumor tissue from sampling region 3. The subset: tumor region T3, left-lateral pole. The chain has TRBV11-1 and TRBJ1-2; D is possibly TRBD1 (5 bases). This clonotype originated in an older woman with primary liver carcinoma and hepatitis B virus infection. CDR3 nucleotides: TGTGCCAGCAGCAGACAGAGGAACTATGGCTACACCTTC. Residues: CASSRQRNYGYTF.